This TCR beta chain stems from a study of blood T cell repertoires in COVID-19. Study at large: Whether acute or convalescent, the COVID-19 samples came from the United States, Italy and Spain. Sources were T cells, B-cell-depleted T cells, or PBMCs; the material itself was cDNA or gDNA.

CDR3 length: 13 residues. Trimming removed 10 bases at V and 8 bases at J, with 17 bases between. Germline lookup yields CDR1 LNHDA and CDR2 SQIVND (reference sequence). This clone was picked up a small number of times. Methods used by the authors: Using reference gene primer amplification, nucleated cell counts were estimated. Assay: immunoSEQ multiplex PCR; the TCRdb copy retains only in-frame clones and omits some. V and J calls and clone size are copied from that table; D and trimming were computed from the DNA. The sample consists of roughly 700,000 clones, 70% to 90% of them appearing once. Sequenced sample: peripheral blood. This TCR was sampled from a young woman with acute or convalescent COVID-19. The chain has TRBV19 and TRBJ1-4; D is possibly TRBD1 (5 bases). The CDR3 nucleotides read TGTGCCACCCCCCCCCGGGGGGGGGAAAAACTGTTTTTT. It encodes CATPPRGGEKLFF.